The sequence of this T cell receptor (beta chain) was determined in a study of beta chain features in type 1 diabetes. Looking at the study overall: No patient-donor differences in age, gender, total cells or subset yield. Overall study results and limits: Shortening that was moderate but significant affected the TCRB CDR3s of Type 1 diabetes patients in all four CD4+ subsets.

V was shortened by 1 base and J by 7 bases, with 7 bases between the two germline ends. The CDR3 has 11 amino acids. CDR1 and CDR2 (germline): DFQATT, SNEGSKA (reference sequence). This clone was counted between two and nine times. Its specificity is unknown. Central memory, naive, regulatory and stem cell-like memory CD4+ cells were sorted by CD45RO/CCR7/CD25/CD127/CD95/CD27. Expressed TCRB transcripts were sequenced, since all the RNA that had been isolated was reverse transcribed. About 3.57 million reads were obtained on average from naive, central memory and regulatory T cell samples. Profiled with immunoSEQ multiplex PCR; TCRdb holds only in-frame clones, not every one. This table holds 810,000 or so clones, 15% to 20% found once.

The V and J genes are TRBV20-1 and TRBJ1-2, with D uncertain. This receptor was obtained from a woman under 30 in good health. The sequenced sample was naive CD4+ T cells from blood. CDR3 in DNA: TGCAGTGCTAGAGGCAGAAGTGGCTACACCTTC. Encoded protein: CSARGRSGYTF.